Listed below are T cell receptor beta chains from one sample, sequenced in a study of T cell changes during pregnancy in multiple sclerosis. Measured with immunoSEQ multiplex PCR; TCRdb has only the in-frame clones, and not every one. This table has 81,000 or so clones, around 90% appearing once. This sample comprised PBMCs, obtained in the first trimester of pregnancy. All receptors come from a female donor in good health, serving as a control in a pregnancy study. Some clones in this sample may be carry-over from other donors' samples. CDR3s include the opening cysteine and the closing phenylalanine or tryptophan. The D gene is left open where the match is weak. Clone size, where shown, is once, few, many, or a class for clones that have expanded.

D gene,clone size,V gene,J gene,CDR3 DNA,CDR3 protein
.,.,TRBV5-4,TRBJ1-1,TGTGCCAGCAGCTTGGCCTCAGGGGCGAACACTGAAGCTTTCTTT,CASSLASGANTEAFF
.,.,TRBV27,TRBJ2-2,TGTGCCAGCAGTTTTGTGGGGACATCGAACACCGGGGAGCTGTTTTTT,CASSFVGTSNTGELFF
TRBD1,.,TRBV6-1,TRBJ1-5,TGTGCCAGCCACAGGGGGCCTGAACAGCCCCAGCATTTT,CASHRGPEQPQHF
.,.,TRBV4-3,TRBJ2-7,TGCGCCAGCAGCCAAGATTTGTCAAGGGCGGGCAACGAGCAGTACTTC,CASSQDLSRAGNEQYF
.,.,TRBV5-5,TRBJ2-1,TGTGCCAGTTCCATAGCGGTCCCCCCCAATGAGCAGTTCTTC,CASSIAVPPNEQFF
TRBD1,.,TRBV28,TRBJ1-3,TGTGCCAGCAGCCGGACAGGAGTGACTGGAAACACCATATATTTT,CASSRTGVTGNTIYF
TRBD1,.,TRBV6-1,TRBJ2-5,TGTGCCAGCAGGCTCTCCGGGACAGGGGGGCAGACCCAGTACTTC,CASRLSGTGGQTQYF
.,.,TRBV6-6,TRBJ1-2,TGTGCCAGCAGTTATGAGGGCTTGGGCTATGGCTACACCTTC,CASSYEGLGYGYTF
TRBD2,.,TRBV9,TRBJ2-5,TGTGCCAGCAGCCCCCGTAGCGGGGGGTCCCCGTCAGAGACCCAGTACTTC,CASSPRSGGSPSETQYF
.,.,TRBV7-3,TRBJ2-5,TGTGCCAGCAGCTTAACGGGTGACAGGCCGCGGTGGGAGACCCAGTACTTC,CASSLTGDRPRWETQYF
.,.,TRBV19,TRBJ2-5,TGTGCCAGTAGTACTTTAGGGGCGCAGAACCAAGAGACCCAGTACTTC,CASSTLGAQNQETQYF
.,.,TRBV7-6,TRBJ1-3,TGTGCCAGCAGCCAGGGGCGCTCTGGAAACACCATATATTTT,CASSQGRSGNTIYF
.,.,TRBV2,TRBJ1-4,TGTGCCAGCCGGGGGGGGGCAAGTGAAAAACTGTTTTTT,CASRGGASEKLFF
.,.,TRBV5-6,TRBJ2-2,TGTGCCAGCAGCTACCTAACGGCCGGGGAGCTGTTTTTT,CASSYLTAGELFF
TRBD1,once,TRBV27,TRBJ1-2,TGTGCCAGCAGTTTAGGTTCGACAGGGGAATGGTATGGCTACACCTTC,CASSLGSTGEWYGYTF
TRBD1,.,TRBV5-5,TRBJ2-3,TGTGCCAGCAGCTTGGGGCAGGGGGCAGATACGCAGTATTTT,CASSLGQGADTQYF
TRBD1,.,TRBV5-6,TRBJ1-4,TGTGCCAGCAGCGAGACAGGGACCGAAAAACTGTTTTTT,CASSETGTEKLFF
TRBD1,few,TRBV10-1,TRBJ2-7,TGCGCCAGCAGTGAGAGCTGGGACAGCCCATCCTACGAGCAGTACTTC,CASSESWDSPSYEQYF
.,.,TRBV2,TRBJ1-4,TGTGCCAGCACTGGGGGGAAGATTACTAATGAAAAACTGTTTTTT,CASTGGKITNEKLFF
TRBD1,.,TRBV28,TRBJ1-3,TGTGCCAGCAGACCATCAGGGGGATCTGGAAACACCATATATTTT,CASRPSGGSGNTIYF
TRBD1,.,TRBV6-5,TRBJ2-5,TGTGCCAGATACAGGGGGAAACTCCAAGAGACCCAGTACTTC,CARYRGKLQETQYF
.,.,TRBV10-3,TRBJ1-2,TGTGCCATCAGTACGACAGGAGGCTACACCTTC,CAISTTGGYTF
TRBD1,once,TRBV28,TRBJ2-7,TGTGCCAGCAGTCCCCCCGGACAGGGGGCCAACGAGCAGTACTTC,CASSPPGQGANEQYF
TRBD1,.,TRBV15,TRBJ2-1,TGTGCCACCAGCAGCGAACAGGGGGCGAATGAGCAGTTCTTC,CATSSEQGANEQFF
.,.,TRBV5-1,TRBJ2-3,TGCGCCAGTACCATGGGGGGATCAGATACGCAGTATTTT,CASTMGGSDTQYF
TRBD1,.,TRBV7-2,TRBJ2-1,TGTGCCAGCAGCCTGGGGACAGGGCCTAATGAGCAGTTCTTC,CASSLGTGPNEQFF
TRBD1,.,TRBV7-9,TRBJ1-1,TGTGCCAGCAGCTTAGGGGACAGGGGGCCTGCTTTCTTT,CASSLGDRGPAFF
.,.,TRBV11-2,TRBJ2-6,TGTGCCAGCAGCTTGCCCGGGACACTCTCTGGGGCCAACGTCCTGACTTTC,CASSLPGTLSGANVLTF
TRBD1,.,TRBV29-1,TRBJ2-5,TGCAGCGTTGGGGACAGGGCGGGTGAGACCCAGTACTTC,CSVGDRAGETQYF
.,.,TRBV6-5,TRBJ1-6,TGTGCCAGCAGTTACTCCCAGGGTAGAAATTCACCCCTCCACTTT,CASSYSQGRNSPLHF
.,.,TRBV7-9,TRBJ2-1,TGTGCCAGCAGCTTGATGGGCCAGCGGGACAATGAGCAGTTCTTC,CASSLMGQRDNEQFF
TRBD1,.,TRBV28,TRBJ1-1,TGTGCCAGCAGTCACAGGGGATTCGGCACTGAAGCTTTCTTT,CASSHRGFGTEAFF
.,.,TRBV5-1,TRBJ1-1,TGCGCCAGCAGGTTGGGAGGGCTAATGAACACTGAAGCTTTCTTT,CASRLGGLMNTEAFF
.,.,TRBV5-6,TRBJ1-2,TGTGCCAGCAGCTCAGGGGCTTCTAACTATGGCTACACCTTC,CASSSGASNYGYTF
.,.,TRBV9,TRBJ2-3,TGTGCCAGCAGCGTAGTGGGGGACACCAGCATAGATACGCAGTATTTT,CASSVVGDTSIDTQYF
TRBD2,.,TRBV5-1,TRBJ2-7,TGCGCCAGCAGCTTGGAACTAGCGGTTTCCTACGAGCAGTACTTC,CASSLELAVSYEQYF
.,.,TRBV5-4,TRBJ1-6,TGTGCCAGCAGCACCCCGACAGAGTATAATTCACCCCTCCACTTT,CASSTPTEYNSPLHF
TRBD1,.,TRBV7-9,TRBJ1-4,TGTGCCAGCAGCCGCCGACAGGGGGGACGTGAAAAACTGTTTTTT,CASSRRQGGREKLFF
.,few,TRBV4-1,TRBJ1-4,TGCGCCAGCAGCCTTAAGGACACGTCAACTAATGAAAAACTGTTTTTT,CASSLKDTSTNEKLFF
TRBD1,.,TRBV29-1,TRBJ2-3,TGCAGCGTTGAAGGGACAGGGACTAGCACAGATACGCAGTATTTT,CSVEGTGTSTDTQYF
.,.,TRBV11-2,TRBJ1-2,TGTGCCAGCAGCTTACACACAGACTATGGCTACACCTTC,CASSLHTDYGYTF
.,once,TRBV21-1,TRBJ2-1,TGTGCCAGCAGCAAAGTTGGTCTAGCTTTACTTTACAATGAGCAGTTCTTC,CASSKVGLALLYNEQFF
TRBD1,.,TRBV6-6,TRBJ1-2,TGTGCCAGCAGTTACCGGACAGGGGAAGGTGGCGGCTACACCTTC,CASSYRTGEGGGYTF
.,.,TRBV19,TRBJ2-1,TGTGCCAGTAGTGATCTAGCCGATGAGCAGTTCTTC,CASSDLADEQFF
.,once,TRBV7-9,TRBJ1-1,TGTGCCAGCAGCGCCCCTGTGGGCCGGAACACTGAAGCTTTCTTT,CASSAPVGRNTEAFF
.,few,TRBV5-1,TRBJ2-2,TGCGCCAGCAGCTTGGCTTTAGGGAGCGGGGAGCTGTTTTTT,CASSLALGSGELFF
TRBD2,.,TRBV14,TRBJ2-1,TGTGCCAGCAGCCTACTAGCGGGGAGCTCCTACAATGAGCAGTTCTTC,CASSLLAGSSYNEQFF
TRBD1,.,TRBV5-1,TRBJ2-7,TGCGCCAGCGGAGAGGGACAGGGTCGGGACGAGCAGTACTTC,CASGEGQGRDEQYF
.,.,TRBV28,TRBJ1-1,TGTGCCAGCAGTTTACACGCTATGAACACTGAAGCTTTCTTT,CASSLHAMNTEAFF
TRBD1,.,TRBV28,TRBJ1-5,TGTGCCAGCAACCCAGGGGGCGCTTGGAATCAGCCCCAGCATTTT,CASNPGGAWNQPQHF
.,.,TRBV19,TRBJ1-1,TGTGCCAGTAGTATCGCACAGAAGAACACTGAAGCTTTCTTT,CASSIAQKNTEAFF
.,.,TRBV5-6,TRBJ1-2,TGTGCCAGCAGCTTGGCCCTAGGCCAGCCTAACTATGGCTACACCTTC,CASSLALGQPNYGYTF